This entry describes one T cell receptor (beta chain). The antigen is unknown. The healthy adult donors were HIV-negative and reported no recent acute infections or vaccinations. This entry belongs to a study of shared clonotypes between healthy human individuals. Study observations and caveats: Deeper or shallower sequencing was expected to change how clonotypes are shared among donors.

The authors split each subset's genomic DNA evenly across several immunoSEQ plates. In the original workflow: Because ImmunoSEQ provided only junction sequences with no quality scores, the filtering differed. TCRdb keeps only in-frame clones here, not all; method: immunoSEQ multiplex PCR. V and J calls and clone size come straight from that table; D and trimming were deduced from the DNA. The sample lists more than 450,000 clones; roughly 78% were seen once. This CDR3 comprises 17 residues. Trimming removed 0 bases at V and 0 bases at J, with 14 bases between. The germline gives CDR1 SGDLS, CDR2 YYNGEE.

V gene TRBV9 combines with J gene TRBJ2-3; the D gene is possibly TRBD1 (5 bases). Material: PBMCs. The origin of this receptor is a woman aged 40-49 years in good health. Some clones in this sample may be carry-over from other donors' samples. The CDR3 loop reads CASSVDFLTVSTDTQYF. The DNA for the CDR3 is TGTGCCAGCAGCGTAGACTTTTTGACAGTTAGCACAGATACGCAGTATTTT.